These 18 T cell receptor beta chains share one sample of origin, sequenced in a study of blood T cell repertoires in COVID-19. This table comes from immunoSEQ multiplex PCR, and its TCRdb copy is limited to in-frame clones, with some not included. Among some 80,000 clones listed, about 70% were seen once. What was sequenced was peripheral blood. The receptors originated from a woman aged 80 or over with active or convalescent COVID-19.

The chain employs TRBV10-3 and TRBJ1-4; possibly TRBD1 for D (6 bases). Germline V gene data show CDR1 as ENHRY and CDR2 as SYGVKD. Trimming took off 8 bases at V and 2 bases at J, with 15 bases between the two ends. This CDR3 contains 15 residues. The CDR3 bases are TGTGCCATCCAGCGTTCAACAGGGACTAATGAAAAACTGTTTTTT. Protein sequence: CAIQRSTGTNEKLFF.

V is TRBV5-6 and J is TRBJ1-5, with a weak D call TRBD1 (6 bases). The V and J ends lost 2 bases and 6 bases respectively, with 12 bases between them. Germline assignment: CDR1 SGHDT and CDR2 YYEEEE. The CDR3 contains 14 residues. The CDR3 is CASSLGGRGQPQHF. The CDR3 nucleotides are TGTGCCAGCAGCTTAGGGGGGAGGGGTCAGCCCCAGCATTTT. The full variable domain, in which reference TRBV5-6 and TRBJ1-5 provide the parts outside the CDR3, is DAGVTQSPTHLIKTRGQQVTLRCSPKSGHDTVSWYQQALGQGPQFIFQYYEEEERQRGNFPDRFSGHQFPNYSSELNVNALLLGDSALYLCASSLGGRGQPQHFGDGTRLSIL.

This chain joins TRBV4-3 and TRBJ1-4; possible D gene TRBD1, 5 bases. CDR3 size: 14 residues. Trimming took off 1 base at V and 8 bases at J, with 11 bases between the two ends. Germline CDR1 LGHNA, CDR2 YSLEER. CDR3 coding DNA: TGCGCCAGCAGCCAAGTGTCAAGGGGAGAAAAACTGTTTTTT. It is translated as CASSQVSRGEKLFF.

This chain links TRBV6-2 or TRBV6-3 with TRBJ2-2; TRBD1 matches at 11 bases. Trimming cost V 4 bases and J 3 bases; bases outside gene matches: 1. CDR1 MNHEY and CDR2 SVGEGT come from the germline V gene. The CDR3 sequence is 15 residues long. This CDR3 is CASSWTGGHTGELFF. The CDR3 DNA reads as TGTGCCAGCAGTTGGACAGGGGGCCACACCGGGGAGCTGTTTTTT.

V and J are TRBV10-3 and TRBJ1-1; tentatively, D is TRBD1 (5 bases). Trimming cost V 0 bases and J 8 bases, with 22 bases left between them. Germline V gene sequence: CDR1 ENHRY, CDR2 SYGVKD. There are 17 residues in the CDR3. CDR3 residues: CAISESAAAMTGEEAFF. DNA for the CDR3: TGTGCCATCAGTGAGTCGGCCGCGGCAATGACGGGGGAGGAAGCTTTCTTT.

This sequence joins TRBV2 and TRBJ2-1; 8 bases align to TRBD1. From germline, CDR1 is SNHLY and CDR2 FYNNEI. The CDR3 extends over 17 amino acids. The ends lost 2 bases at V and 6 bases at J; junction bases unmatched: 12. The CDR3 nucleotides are TGTGCCAGCAGTGAAACTGGTCGGGACAGGAGATTCAATGAGCAGTTCTTC. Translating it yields CASSETGRDRRFNEQFF. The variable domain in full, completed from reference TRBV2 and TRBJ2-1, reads EPEVTQTPSHQVTQMGQEVILRCVPISNHLYFYWYRQILGQKVEFLVSFYNNEISEKSEIFDDQFSVERPDGSNFTLKIRSTKLEDSAMYFCASSETGRDRRFNEQFFGPGTRLTVL.

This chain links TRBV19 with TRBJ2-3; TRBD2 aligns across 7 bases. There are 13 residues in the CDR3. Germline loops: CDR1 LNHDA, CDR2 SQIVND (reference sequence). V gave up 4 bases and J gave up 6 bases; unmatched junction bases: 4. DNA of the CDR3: TGTGCCAGTAGTACCCGCGGGGGTGATACGCAGTATTTT. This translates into CASSTRGGDTQYF. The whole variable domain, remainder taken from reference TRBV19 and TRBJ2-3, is DGGITQSPKYLFRKEGQNVTLSCEQNLNHDAMYWYRQDPGQGLRLIYYSQIVNDFQKGDIAEGYSVSREKKESFPLTVTSAQKNPTAFYLCASSTRGGDTQYFGPGTRLTVL.

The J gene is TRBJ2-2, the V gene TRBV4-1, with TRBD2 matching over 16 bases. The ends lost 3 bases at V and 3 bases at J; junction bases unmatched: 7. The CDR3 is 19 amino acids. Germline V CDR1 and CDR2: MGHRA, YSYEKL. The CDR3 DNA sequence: TGCGCCAGCAGCCACCGCGGGACTAGCGGGGGGGCTGACACCGGGGAGCTGTTTTTT. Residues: CASSHRGTSGGADTGELFF.

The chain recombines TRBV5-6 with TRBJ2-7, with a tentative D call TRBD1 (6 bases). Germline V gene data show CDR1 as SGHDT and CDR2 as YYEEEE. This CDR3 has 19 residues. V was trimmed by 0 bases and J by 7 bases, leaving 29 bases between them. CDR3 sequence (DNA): TGTGCCAGCAGCTTGGAAACTCGGGACACCGACCCCCGTACGCTGGAGCAGTACTTC. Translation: CASSLETRDTDPRTLEQYF.

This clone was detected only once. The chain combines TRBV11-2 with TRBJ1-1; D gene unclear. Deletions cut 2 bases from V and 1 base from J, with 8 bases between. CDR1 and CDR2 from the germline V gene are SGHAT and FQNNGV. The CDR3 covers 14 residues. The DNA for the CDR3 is TGTGCCAGCAGCTTAAATCGGGGGAACACTGAAGCTTTCTTT. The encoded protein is CASSLNRGNTEAFF.

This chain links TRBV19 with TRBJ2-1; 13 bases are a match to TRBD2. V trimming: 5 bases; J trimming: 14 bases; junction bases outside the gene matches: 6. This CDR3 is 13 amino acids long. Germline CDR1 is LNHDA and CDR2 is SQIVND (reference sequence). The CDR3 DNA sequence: TGTGCCAGTAGTGGGACTAGCGGGGTTAAAGAGTTCTTC. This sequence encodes CASSGTSGVKEFF.

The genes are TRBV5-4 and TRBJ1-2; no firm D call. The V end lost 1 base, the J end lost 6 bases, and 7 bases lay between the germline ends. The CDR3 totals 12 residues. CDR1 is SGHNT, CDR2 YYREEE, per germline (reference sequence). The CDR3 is CASSLFRDGYTF. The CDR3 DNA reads TGTGCCAGCAGCTTGTTTAGAGATGGCTACACCTTC.

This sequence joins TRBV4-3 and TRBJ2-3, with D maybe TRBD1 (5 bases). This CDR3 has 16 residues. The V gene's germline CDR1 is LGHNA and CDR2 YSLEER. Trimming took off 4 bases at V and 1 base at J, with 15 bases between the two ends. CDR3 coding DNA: TGCGCCAGCAGCCTTCTCAACATAGGGGGCACAGATACGCAGTATTTT. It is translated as CASSLLNIGGTDTQYF.

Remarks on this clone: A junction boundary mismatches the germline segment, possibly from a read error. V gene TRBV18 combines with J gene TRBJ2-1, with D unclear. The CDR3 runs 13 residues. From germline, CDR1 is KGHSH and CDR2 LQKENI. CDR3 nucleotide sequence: TGTGCCAGCTCATCACCGTCGCGGAATGAGCAGTTCTTC. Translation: CASSSPSRNEQFF. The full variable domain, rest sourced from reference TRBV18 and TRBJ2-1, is NAGVMQNPRHLVRRRGQEARLRCSPMKGHSHVYWYRQLPEEGLKFMVYLQKENIIDESGMPKERFSAEFPKEGPSILRIQQVVRGDSAAYFCASSSPSRNEQFFGPGTRLTVL.

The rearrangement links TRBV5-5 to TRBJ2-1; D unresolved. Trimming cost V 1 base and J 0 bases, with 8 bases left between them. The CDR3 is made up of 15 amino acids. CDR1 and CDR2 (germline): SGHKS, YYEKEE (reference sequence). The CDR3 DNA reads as TGTGCCAGCAGCTTGACTCCAAGCTCCTACAATGAGCAGTTCTTC. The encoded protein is CASSLTPSSYNEQFF.

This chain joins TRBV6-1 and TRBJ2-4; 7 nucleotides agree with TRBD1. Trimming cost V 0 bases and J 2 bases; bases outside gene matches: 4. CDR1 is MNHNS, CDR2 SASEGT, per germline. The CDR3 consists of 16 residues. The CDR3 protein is CASSEAGGRTKNIQYF. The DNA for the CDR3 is TGTGCCAGCAGTGAAGCAGGGGGCAGGACCAAAAACATTCAGTACTTC.

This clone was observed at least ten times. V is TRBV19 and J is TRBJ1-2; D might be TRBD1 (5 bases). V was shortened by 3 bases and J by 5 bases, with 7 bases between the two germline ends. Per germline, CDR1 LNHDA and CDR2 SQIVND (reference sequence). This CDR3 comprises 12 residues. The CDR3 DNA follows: TGTGCCAGTAGTATGACAGCTTATGGCTACACCTTC. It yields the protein CASSMTAYGYTF.

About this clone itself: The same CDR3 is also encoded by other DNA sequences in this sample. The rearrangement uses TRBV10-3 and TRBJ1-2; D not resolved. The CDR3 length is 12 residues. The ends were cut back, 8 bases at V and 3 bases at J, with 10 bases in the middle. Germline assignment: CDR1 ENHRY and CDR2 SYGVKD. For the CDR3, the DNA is TGTGCCATCGCGGCGGCGTACTATGGCTACACCTTC. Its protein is CAIAAAYYGYTF.